The present T cell receptor beta chain was sequenced within a study of T cell clones after liver transplantation. The overall study: TCRbeta sequencing after a pre-transplant mixed lymphocyte reaction identified graft-donor-reactive clones, later tracked in post-transplant blood. Study-wide findings and caveats: Conclusions were preliminary, with small, heterogeneous patient groups. In two subjects, few donor cells limited the measurable donor-reactive repertoire.

CDR1 and CDR2 (germline): SGHDN, FVKESK. This CDR3 region has 12 residues. With 1 base removed from V and 9 bases from J, the gap between germline ends came to 9 bases. Profiled with immunoSEQ multiplex PCR; TCRdb holds only in-frame clones, not every one. The table shows under 15,000 clones, with around 74% occurring only once. Comment on this clone: The antigen is unknown.

V is TRBV14 and J is TRBJ1-1, with D perhaps matching TRBD1 (5 bases). The sample was CD8+ T cells from blood, taken at the 22-month timepoint. This TCR came from a human patient who received a liver transplant. T cells may partly derive from the graft donor. CDR3 amino acids: CASSQGRGQAFF. In DNA, the CDR3 is TGTGCCAGCAGCCAAGGGCGGGGCCAAGCTTTCTTT. The whole variable domain, remainder taken from reference TRBV14 and TRBJ1-1, is EAGVTQFPSHSVIEKGQTVTLRCDPISGHDNLYWYRRVMGKEIKFLLHFVKESKQDESGMPNNRFLAERTGGTYSTLKVQPAELEDSGVYFCASSQGRGQAFFGQGTRLTVV.